The clone carrying this T cell receptor beta chain was observed a single time. Antigen specificity is unknown. The donors (healthy individuals) were bone marrow donors. In the PCR, 60 Vbeta and 13 Jbeta primers were used. Produced via immunoSEQ multiplex PCR; TCRdb's table is partial and in-frame only. This sample has around 300,000 clones; just over 70% occur once, and the top ten carry approximately 2.3%. Germline-derived CDR1 and CDR2 are SGHVS and FQNEAQ. Trimming at V came to 3 bases and at J to 5 bases, leaving 13 bases not matched to a gene. The CDR3 has 18 amino acids. This sample was included in a study of cytomegalovirus exposure and HLA in healthy donors. General observations from the study: Among TCR beta chains of equal frequency, HLA-associated ones were more clonally expanded in a later analysis. Across donors, sequencing depth was assumed by presence/absence analyses to be roughly uniform. As a later analysis revealed, most CMV-associated TCR beta chains appeared HLA-restricted.

The chain carries TRBV7-8 and TRBJ2-7; TRBD2 matches at 13 bases. Sequenced: PBMCs. This receptor was taken from a female donor in good health and CMV-seronegative. The CDR3 sequence: CASSFGLAGANAGDEQYF. The CDR3 DNA reads as TGTGCCAGCAGCTTTGGACTAGCGGGAGCTAACGCCGGGGACGAGCAGTACTTC.